This TCR beta chain came from a study of blood T cells in healthy people across ages (dated by TCRdb to the mid-2010s). Regarding the study in general: Template switching captured roughly one uniquely barcoded TCR beta cDNA molecule per two T cells in model experiments. To track age-related changes in TCR beta repertoire diversity, the study relied on deep sequencing normalized with unique cDNA molecular identifiers. The donors were split into four age groups: young (average about 16 years), middle-aged (roughly 42), aged (62) and long-lived (over 80). To avoid experimental bias, donors of different ages were spread randomly across the sequencing lanes. For two donors (one aged 18 to 29 and one aged 80 or older), the study analyzed two additional independent replicas of 1 million unique cDNA reads from the same blood draw.

The 35 to 40 donors, aged roughly 6 to 95 years, were systemically healthy Caucasian individuals from Russia. Each donor gave roughly 9 milliliters of peripheral blood, drawn into EDTA-treated Vacutainer tubes. Ficoll-Paque density-gradient centrifugation was used to isolate PBMCs, with at least 7 million obtained per sample. Total RNA, at least 6 micrograms per sample, was extracted from PBMCs with Trizol reagent. Naive CD45RAhigh/CD27high T cell percentages were measured by flow cytometry on a PBMC aliquot from every donor. The library was obtained by 5' RACE. Instrument used: Illumina HiSeq 2500. A second PCR of about 7 to 12 cycles was run with a J-beta primer mix and a sample-barcoded 5' primer. A template-switch 5' adaptor carrying 12 random nucleotides introduced a unique molecular identifier onto each TCR beta cDNA molecule. Each sample yielded at least 2.5 million CDR3-containing paired-end reads. The Mint cDNA synthesis kit, primed by a TRBC-specific oligonucleotide, was used to synthesize first-strand cDNA from all RNA. Following uracil-DNA glycosylase treatment, all cDNA underwent a first 18-cycle PCR with the universal primers M1SS and BC2_uni_R. Per the source publication's procedure: For normalization, 1 million high-quality reads were randomly selected from each sample, with every read carrying a distinct molecular identifier. Instead of being binned into consensus sequences, reads that shared molecular identifiers were thrown out. MiTCR, with a Q25 quality threshold and the strictest error-elimination algorithm, was used for CDR3 identification, clonotype clustering and error correction. A nonparametric unseen species model with Euler transformation was used to estimate lower-bound total TCR beta diversity. TCRdb ran its own pipeline on the public reads, namely fastp trimming at Q25 and MiXCR clone calling, and kept in-frame beta chains. Duplicate CDR3 protein sequences are folded into a single record with the most common DNA and genes. The V and J calls and clone size come from TCRdb's table, not from the authors' own analysis. The sample includes some 900,000 distinct CDR3 sequences, with under 30% observed a single time. The top ten clonotypes cover about 18% of the sample.

The paper's findings and limits, for the study overall: Compared with the aged group, the long-lived group had more naive CD4+ T cells, fewer expanded clones and increased TCR diversity, suggesting age selection. Because the CMV infection status of the donors was unknown, age-related changes in expanded clonotypes may potentially have been confounded. Estimates of total diversity based on one million sequenced T cells were regarded as lower bounds and as underestimates. The percentage of naive T cells measured by flow cytometry correlated strongly with observed TCR beta diversity. Because profiling used bulk unsorted PBMCs, naive and antigen-experienced compartments could not be compared conclusively. As age increased, observed TCR beta diversity per million T cells dropped in a roughly linear way, and a significant reduction was already evident by age around 41.

Notes on this clonotype: What antigen it recognizes has not been identified. It may be a read error: a sequence one base away is much more abundant.

Sequenced material: blood. The TCR comes from a woman older than 75 in good health.

CDR3 protein: CASSEGSTKTQYF. The base sequence is TGTGCCAGCAGTGAAGGGAGCACGAAGACCCAGTACTTC. The rearrangement joined TRBV25-1 to TRBJ2-5; matching of 5 bases hints at TRBD2 as the D gene. From the cysteine through the phenylalanine, the CDR3 covers 13 amino acids. The read is trimmed to its CDR3 DNA, 39 bases read in frame from base 1. CDR1 and CDR2 are drawn from the germline V gene: MGHDK, SYGVNS. V and J are truncated by 2 bases and 6 bases respectively, leaving an intervening sequence of 10 bases.